A selection of T cell receptor beta chains follows, all from one sample in a study of blood T cell repertoires in COVID-19. Sequencing used immunoSEQ multiplex PCR; TCRdb keeps in-frame clones, though not all of them. The sample shows 300,000 to 450,000 clones, 75% to 90% of them seen only once. Sample: PBMCs or T cells enriched from blood (not recorded which). The source is a man aged 18 to 30 who had recovered from COVID-19. The CDR3 runs from the conserved cysteine through the conserved F or W. The D gene is left open where the match is weak. Rows may omit the clone size; those that give it use once, few, many or a size class.

-	TRBJ2-7	TRBV4-3	15	-	TGCGCCAGCAGCCAAGACTCAGGGATTAGCTACGAGCAGTACTTC	CASSQDSGISYEQYF
-	TRBJ1-3	TRBV4-2	15	-	TGTGCCAGCAGCCAAGGGGGCCTCTCTGGAAACACCATATATTTT	CASSQGGLSGNTIYF
-	TRBJ1-4	TRBV2	13	-	TGTGCCAGCAATGGGGCAGGGGTCGAAAAACTGTTTTTT	CASNGAGVEKLFF
-	TRBJ1-2	TRBV12-3/TRBV12-4	13	TRBD1	TGTGCCAGCAGTCGACAGGGTTTCTATGGCTACACCTTC	CASSRQGFYGYTF
few	TRBJ1-1	TRBV12-3/TRBV12-4	12	TRBD1	TGTGCCAGCAGTCCCAGGGGGGCTGAAGCTTTCTTT	CASSPRGAEAFF
-	TRBJ2-1	TRBV7-3	16	TRBD2	TGTGCCAGCAGTTCTCGACTAGCGGGGGGGTACAATGAGCAGTTCTTC	CASSSRLAGGYNEQFF
once	TRBJ2-2	TRBV5-8	19	TRBD1	TGTGCCAGCCACATACGGGACAGGGGACCGGAATACTCCACCGGGGAGCTGTTTTTT	CASHIRDRGPEYSTGELFF
-	TRBJ2-2	TRBV2	14	-	TGTGCCAGCAGGAAAAGGGGCCGCACCGGGGAGCTGTTTTTT	CASRKRGRTGELFF
-	TRBJ2-2	TRBV19	15	-	TGTGCCAGTACCCACCTAGACAGTAACACCGGGGAGCTGTTTTTT	CASTHLDSNTGELFF
-	TRBJ1-6	TRBV9	17	TRBD1	TGTGCCAGCAGCGCTTGGAGCTCCGGGACAGCTAATTCACCCCTCCACTTT	CASSAWSSGTANSPLHF
-	TRBJ2-7	TRBV7-9	15	TRBD1	TGTGCCAGCAGCTCCCGGACAGGGGCCCTGTTCGAGCAGTACTTC	CASSSRTGALFEQYF
-	TRBJ1-4	TRBV2	10	-	TGTGCCAGTCATAATGAAAAACTGTTTTTT	CASHNEKLFF
-	TRBJ2-1	TRBV7-8	15	-	TGTGCCAGCAGCTTAGGGGGCATACCGCACGATGAGCAGTTCTTC	CASSLGGIPHDEQFF
few	TRBJ2-2	TRBV29-1	16	-	TGCAGCGTTGTCCCTCAGGACTTTTCGAACACCGGGGAGCTGTTTTTT	CSVVPQDFSNTGELFF
-	TRBJ2-7	TRBV24-1	16	TRBD2	TGTGCCACCAGTGATCCAGGGACTAGCGGGAGCTACGAGCAGTACTTC	CATSDPGTSGSYEQYF
few	TRBJ1-2	TRBV19	14	-	TGTGCCAGTAGTATAAGTACAGGTATCTATGGCTACACCTTC	CASSISTGIYGYTF
-	TRBJ1-2	TRBV10-2	13	-	TGCGCCAGTCTAACTCAGGGGAACTATGGCTACACCTTC	CASLTQGNYGYTF
-	TRBJ1-3	TRBV6-6	17	TRBD1	TGTGCCAGCAGTCCCGGGACAGGGCCCCTCTCTGGAAACACCATATATTTT	CASSPGTGPLSGNTIYF
-	TRBJ1-2	TRBV28	13	-	TGTGCCAGCAGTTTAGAGGCGCCCTATGGCTACACCTTC	CASSLEAPYGYTF
-	TRBJ1-5	TRBV4-1	17	-	TGCGCCAGCAGCCAGCGTTTAAGGGGGAATAGCAATCAGCCCCAGCATTTT	CASSQRLRGNSNQPQHF
-	TRBJ1-6	TRBV29-1	14	-	TGCAGCGTCCCCGTCCCGGGACAATATTCACCCCTCCACTTT	CSVPVPGQYSPLHF
-	TRBJ1-1	TRBV27	14	TRBD1	TGTGCCAGCAGACGTACAGGGGCGAACACTGAAGCTTTCTTT	CASRRTGANTEAFF
-	TRBJ2-1	TRBV5-4	12	-	TGTGCCAGCAGCATCGGGACTCCCAAGCAGTTCTTC	CASSIGTPKQFF
-	TRBJ2-7	TRBV28	15	TRBD2	TGTGCCAGCAGCACCGGGACTAGCGGGACCTACGAGCAGTACTTC	CASSTGTSGTYEQYF
once	TRBJ2-7	TRBV6-5	13	-	TGTGCCAGCAGTCGGACAGCCGGCTACGAGCAGTACTTC	CASSRTAGYEQYF
-	TRBJ2-1	TRBV9	15	TRBD2	TGTGCCAGCAGCGTAGGAGCGGGAGTTGGGGATGAGCAGTTCTTC	CASSVGAGVGDEQFF
-	TRBJ2-1	TRBV11-2	13	TRBD1	TGTGCCAGCAGCCCCTCGACAGGGAATGAGCAGTTCTTC	CASSPSTGNEQFF
-	TRBJ1-1	TRBV6-5	14	-	TGTGCCAGCAGTCCGGAAGGGGGTCTCACTGAAGCTTTCTTT	CASSPEGGLTEAFF
-	TRBJ2-1	TRBV4-3	18	TRBD2	TGCGCCAGCAGCCAACCCGCCTGGGGGGCGGGAGGGGACAATGAGCAGTTCTTC	CASSQPAWGAGGDNEQFF
-	TRBJ2-2	TRBV9	17	TRBD2	TGTGCCAGCAGCATAGGGGGACTAGCCGGGGGCACCGGGGAGCTGTTTTTT	CASSIGGLAGGTGELFF
few	TRBJ1-1	TRBV19	13	TRBD1	TGTGCCAGTAGTTTCACAGGGGAAGCTGAAGCTTTCTTT	CASSFTGEAEAFF
-	TRBJ2-1	TRBV10-3	13	-	TGTGCCATCATGGCGGGCTCCTACAATGAGCAGTTCTTC	CAIMAGSYNEQFF
-	TRBJ2-3	TRBV5-8	17	-	TGTGCCAGCAGCGCGTACAGGGTCCTTTCTAGCACAGATACGCAGTATTTT	CASSAYRVLSSTDTQYF
-	TRBJ1-4	TRBV27	16	-	TGTGCCAGCAGTTCCCGTGGGGGGTGGGCTAATGAAAAACTGTTTTTT	CASSSRGGWANEKLFF
-	TRBJ1-3	TRBV3-1/TRBV3-2	14	-	TGTGCCAGCAGCCAAGATAGCTCTGGAAACACCATATATTTT	CASSQDSSGNTIYF
-	TRBJ2-1	TRBV6-4	15	TRBD2	TGTGCCAGCAGTGACAGACTAGCGCGCGGCGATGAGCAGTTCTTC	CASSDRLARGDEQFF
-	TRBJ1-6	TRBV7-9	14	-	TGTGCCAGCAGCTTCGGACAGTATAATTCACCCCTCCACTTT	CASSFGQYNSPLHF
once	TRBJ1-6	TRBV7-2	13	TRBD1	TGTGCCAGCAGCATACCAGGGGGGAAACCCCTCCACTTT	CASSIPGGKPLHF
once	TRBJ1-2	TRBV4-1	14	-	TGCGCCAGCAGCCAAGATAGAAATAACTATGGCTACACCTTC	CASSQDRNNYGYTF
-	TRBJ1-2	TRBV27	13	-	TGTGCCAGCAGTTCCAGACAGTTCTATGGCTACACCTTC	CASSSRQFYGYTF
-	TRBJ2-5	TRBV6-5	15	-	TGTGCCAGCAGTTACCGGGTTCTCGTAGGAGAGACCCAGTACTTC	CASSYRVLVGETQYF
-	TRBJ2-3	TRBV9	16	TRBD2	TGTGCCAGCAGCGTAGAGTCTAGCGGGGATCGGAATACGCAGTATTTT	CASSVESSGDRNTQYF
-	TRBJ2-6	TRBV19	14	-	TGTGCCAGTAGGAACGCGGCTGGGGCCAACGTCCTGACTTTC	CASRNAAGANVLTF
-	TRBJ2-2	TRBV9	15	-	TGTGCCAGCAGCCAGGGTTCGAAGAACACCGGGGAGCTGTTTTTT	CASSQGSKNTGELFF
-	TRBJ1-3	TRBV28	16	TRBD1	TGTGCCAGCATCCAAGCCGGACAGGGAACAAGAAACACCATATATTTT	CASIQAGQGTRNTIYF
once	TRBJ1-4	TRBV5-1	14	-	TGCGCCAGCATGCAGGGTCTGACTAATGAAAAACTGTTTTTT	CASMQGLTNEKLFF
-	TRBJ2-1	TRBV6-5	15	-	TGTGCCAGCAATAAAGGGGCAGAAACCTACAATGAGCAGTTCTTC	CASNKGAETYNEQFF
-	TRBJ2-1	TRBV14	16	TRBD2	TGTGCCAGCAGCCAAGACCGCGGGAGAATTTACAATGAGCAGTTCTTC	CASSQDRGRIYNEQFF
-	TRBJ1-1	TRBV7-2	14	-	TGTGCCAGCAGCTTAGGAAACAGTGGCACTGAAGCTTTCTTT	CASSLGNSGTEAFF
-	TRBJ1-2	TRBV28	14	-	TGTGCCAGCATGTGGAGGGCAGGAAGCTATGGCTACACCTTC	CASMWRAGSYGYTF
-	TRBJ2-7	TRBV5-6	14	-	TGTGCCAGCAGTCGGGGATTAAGCTCCTACGAGCAGTACTTC	CASSRGLSSYEQYF
-	TRBJ2-7	TRBV6-2/TRBV6-3	14	TRBD2	TGTGCCAGCAGTTATACGGGGACTAGCGGGATGGAGTACTTC	CASSYTGTSGMEYF